The present entry profiles one T cell receptor (beta chain) with its context. Its antigen is unknown. These data are taken from a study of T cell repertoires in cytomegalovirus infection. Study context: Recently identified HLA-C-restricted and well-studied HLA-B-restricted CMV epitopes were used. From public TCR beta signatures came an indication of both CMV infection and matching HLA type.

TCRdb redid the calling of the reads with MiXCR, one entry per CDR3 protein. Here the sample spans about 700,000 distinct CDR3 sequences, around 32% being singletons. Findings of the study overall: HLA-C-restricted CMV clonotypes gave the most frequent clonotype in two of eight donors. The study identified carriers of CMV plus the relevant HLA from cumulative public TCR beta family frequency.

Trimming cost V 1 base and J 6 bases; bases outside gene matches: 5. Germline V gene data show CDR1 as SGHVS and CDR2 as FNYEAQ. CDR3 size: 15 residues. Sequencing used cultured PBMCs, obtained from culture after CMV antigen stimulation. The V gene is TRBV7-6, the J gene TRBJ2-3; 9 nucleotides match TRBD1. The origin of this receptor is a human donor in good health (CMV status not recorded). Some clones in this sample may be carry-over from other donors' samples. Here the CDR3 DNA reads TGTGCCAGCAGCTTAGTGGGGACAGGGATGGATACGCAGTATTTT. Translated: CASSLVGTGMDTQYF.